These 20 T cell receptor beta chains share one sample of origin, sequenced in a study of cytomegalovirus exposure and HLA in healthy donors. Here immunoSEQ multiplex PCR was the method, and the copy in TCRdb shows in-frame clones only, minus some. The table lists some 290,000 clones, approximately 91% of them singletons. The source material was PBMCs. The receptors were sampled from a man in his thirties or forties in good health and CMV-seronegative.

The DNA of the CDR3 is TGTGCCAGCAGCTTATTCAGGGGGAGTTCCTATAATTCACCCCTCCACTTT. It specifies CASSLFRGSSYNSPLHF. The rearrangement uses TRBV7-8 and TRBJ1-6; 7 nucleotides align to TRBD1. This CDR3 spans 17 amino acids. Losses at the gene ends were 2 bases for V and 1 base for J; bases not matched to a gene: 5. Germline CDR1 SGHVS, CDR2 FQNEAQ.

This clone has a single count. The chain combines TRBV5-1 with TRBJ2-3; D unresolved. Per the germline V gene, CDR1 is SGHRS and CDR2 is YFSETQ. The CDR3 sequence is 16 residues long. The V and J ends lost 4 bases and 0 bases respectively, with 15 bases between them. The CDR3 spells CASSARFPASTDTQYF. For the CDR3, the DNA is TGCGCCAGCAGCGCGAGGTTCCCAGCTAGCACAGATACGCAGTATTTT.

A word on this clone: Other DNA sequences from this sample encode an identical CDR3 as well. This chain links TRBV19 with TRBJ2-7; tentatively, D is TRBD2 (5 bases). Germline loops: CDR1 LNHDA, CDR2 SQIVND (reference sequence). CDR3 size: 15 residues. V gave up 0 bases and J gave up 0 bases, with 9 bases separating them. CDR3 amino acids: CASSIDRGLSYEQYF. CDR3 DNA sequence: TGTGCCAGTAGTATAGATCGGGGTCTCTCCTACGAGCAGTACTTC.

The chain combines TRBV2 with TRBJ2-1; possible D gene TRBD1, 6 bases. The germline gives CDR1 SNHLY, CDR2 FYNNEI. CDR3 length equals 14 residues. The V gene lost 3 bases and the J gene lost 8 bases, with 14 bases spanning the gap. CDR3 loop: CASSDRDTQHEQFF. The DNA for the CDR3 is TGTGCCAGCAGTGACCGGGACACTCAACATGAGCAGTTCTTC.

CDR3 amino acids: CASSSLGQTNEKLFF. The CDR3 DNA follows: TGTGCCAGCAGCTCACTTGGGCAGACTAATGAAAAACTGTTTTTT. The genes are TRBV5-4 and TRBJ1-4; D uncertain. The V end was cut by 3 bases, the J end by 2 bases, with 11 bases between. Germline values: CDR1 SGHNT, CDR2 YYREEE (reference sequence). This CDR3 has 15 residues.

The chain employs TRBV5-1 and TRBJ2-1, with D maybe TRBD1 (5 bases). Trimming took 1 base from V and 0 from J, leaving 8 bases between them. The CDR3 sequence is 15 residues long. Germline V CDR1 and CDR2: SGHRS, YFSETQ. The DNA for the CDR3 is TGCGCCAGCAGCTTGAGACAGACCTCCTACAATGAGCAGTTCTTC. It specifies CASSLRQTSYNEQFF.

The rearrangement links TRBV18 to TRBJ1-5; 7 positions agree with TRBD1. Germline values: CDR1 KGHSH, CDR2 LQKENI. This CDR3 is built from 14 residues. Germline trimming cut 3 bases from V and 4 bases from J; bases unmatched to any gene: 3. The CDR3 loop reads CASSPTQGNQPQHF. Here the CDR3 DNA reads TGTGCCAGCTCACCTACACAGGGGAATCAGCCCCAGCATTTT.

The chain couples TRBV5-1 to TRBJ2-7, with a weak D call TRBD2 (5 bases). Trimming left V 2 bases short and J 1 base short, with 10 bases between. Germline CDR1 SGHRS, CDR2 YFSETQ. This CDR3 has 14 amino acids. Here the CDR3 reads CASSFGLLSYEQYF. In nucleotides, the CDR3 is TGCGCCAGCAGCTTCGGACTTTTATCCTACGAGCAGTACTTC.

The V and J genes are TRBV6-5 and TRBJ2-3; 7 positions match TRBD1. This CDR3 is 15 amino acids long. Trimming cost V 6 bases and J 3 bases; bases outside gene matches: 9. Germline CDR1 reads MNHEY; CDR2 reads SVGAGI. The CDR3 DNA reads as TGTGCCAGCAGCACCGAACAGGGGCGGACAGATACGCAGTATTTT. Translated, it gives CASSTEQGRTDTQYF.

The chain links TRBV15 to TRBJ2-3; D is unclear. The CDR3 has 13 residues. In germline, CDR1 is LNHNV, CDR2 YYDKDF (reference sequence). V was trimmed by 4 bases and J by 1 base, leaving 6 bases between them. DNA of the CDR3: TGTGCCACCAGCATCCCTGGCACAGATACGCAGTATTTT. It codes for CATSIPGTDTQYF.

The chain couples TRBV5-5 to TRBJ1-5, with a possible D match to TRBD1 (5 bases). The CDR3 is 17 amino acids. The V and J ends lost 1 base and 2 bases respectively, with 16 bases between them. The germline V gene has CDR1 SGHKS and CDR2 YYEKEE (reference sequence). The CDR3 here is CASSLRRDPEGNQPQHF. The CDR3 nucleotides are TGTGCCAGCAGCTTGAGGAGGGACCCGGAGGGCAATCAGCCCCAGCATTTT.

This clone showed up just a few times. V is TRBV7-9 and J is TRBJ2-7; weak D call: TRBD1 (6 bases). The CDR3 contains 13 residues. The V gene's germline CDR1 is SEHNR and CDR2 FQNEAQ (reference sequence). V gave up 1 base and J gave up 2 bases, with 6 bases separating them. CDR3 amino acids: CASSLGTAYEQYF. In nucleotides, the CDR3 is TGTGCCAGCAGCTTAGGGACAGCCTACGAGCAGTACTTC. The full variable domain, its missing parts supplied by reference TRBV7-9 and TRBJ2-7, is DTGVSQNPRHKITKRGQNVTFRCDPISEHNRLYWYRQTLGQGPEFLTYFQNEAQLEKSRLLSDRFSAERPKGSFSTLEIQRTEQGDSAMYLCASSLGTAYEQYFGPGTRLTVT.

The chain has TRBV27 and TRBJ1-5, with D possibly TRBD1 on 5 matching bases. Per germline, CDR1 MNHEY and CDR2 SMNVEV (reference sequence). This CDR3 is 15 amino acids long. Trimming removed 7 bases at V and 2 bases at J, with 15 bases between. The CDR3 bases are TGTGCCAGCACCCCTGGGGGAGGGGGCAATCAGCCCCAGCATTTT. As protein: CASTPGGGGNQPQHF.

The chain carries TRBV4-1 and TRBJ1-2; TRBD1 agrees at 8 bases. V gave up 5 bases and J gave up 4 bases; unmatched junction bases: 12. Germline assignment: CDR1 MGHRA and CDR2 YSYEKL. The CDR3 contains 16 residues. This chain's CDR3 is CASSSSTGTGSYGYTF. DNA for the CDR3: TGCGCCAGCAGCTCCTCGACCGGGACAGGAAGCTATGGCTACACCTTC.

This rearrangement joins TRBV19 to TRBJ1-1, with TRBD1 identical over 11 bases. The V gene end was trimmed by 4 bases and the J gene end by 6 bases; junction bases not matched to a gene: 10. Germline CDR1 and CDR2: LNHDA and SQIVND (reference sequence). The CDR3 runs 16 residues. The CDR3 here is CASSNTPGQGVSEAFF. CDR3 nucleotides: TGTGCCAGTAGTAATACCCCGGGACAGGGGGTCTCTGAAGCTTTCTTT.

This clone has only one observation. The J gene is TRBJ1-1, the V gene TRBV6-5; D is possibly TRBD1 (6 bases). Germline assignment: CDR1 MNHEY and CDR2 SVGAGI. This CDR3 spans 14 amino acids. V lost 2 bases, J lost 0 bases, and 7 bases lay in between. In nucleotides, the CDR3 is TGTGCCAGCAGTTACCAGGGGCTGAACACTGAAGCTTTCTTT. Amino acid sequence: CASSYQGLNTEAFF.

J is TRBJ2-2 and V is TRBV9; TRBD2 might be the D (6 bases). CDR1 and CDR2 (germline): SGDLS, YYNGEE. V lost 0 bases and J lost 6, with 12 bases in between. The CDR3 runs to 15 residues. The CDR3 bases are TGTGCCAGCAGCGTAGAGAGGGAGCGGGCCGGGGAGCTGTTTTTT. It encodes CASSVERERAGELFF.

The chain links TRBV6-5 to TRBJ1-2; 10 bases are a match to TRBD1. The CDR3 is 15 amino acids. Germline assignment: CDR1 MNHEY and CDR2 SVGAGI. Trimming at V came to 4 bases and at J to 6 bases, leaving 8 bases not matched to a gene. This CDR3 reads CASSWQGQGHDGYTF. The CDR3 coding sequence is TGTGCCAGCAGTTGGCAGGGACAGGGGCACGATGGCTACACCTTC.

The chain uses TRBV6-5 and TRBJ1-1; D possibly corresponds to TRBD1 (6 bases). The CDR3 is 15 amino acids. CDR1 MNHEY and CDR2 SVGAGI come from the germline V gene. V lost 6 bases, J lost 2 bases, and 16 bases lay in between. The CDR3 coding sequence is TGTGCCAGCAGATTGAACAGGGACGGAAACACTGAAGCTTTCTTT. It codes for CASRLNRDGNTEAFF.

The CDR3 DNA sequence: TGTGCCAGCAGCTTAGGGAGGACTAGCGGCACCGGGGAGCTGTTTTTT. As protein: CASSLGRTSGTGELFF. This chain connects TRBV7-8 to TRBJ2-2; 10 nucleotides align to TRBD2. The CDR3 length is 16 residues. CDR1 SGHVS and CDR2 FQNEAQ come from the germline V gene. V dropped 1 base and J dropped 4; count of bases not matched to a gene: 3.